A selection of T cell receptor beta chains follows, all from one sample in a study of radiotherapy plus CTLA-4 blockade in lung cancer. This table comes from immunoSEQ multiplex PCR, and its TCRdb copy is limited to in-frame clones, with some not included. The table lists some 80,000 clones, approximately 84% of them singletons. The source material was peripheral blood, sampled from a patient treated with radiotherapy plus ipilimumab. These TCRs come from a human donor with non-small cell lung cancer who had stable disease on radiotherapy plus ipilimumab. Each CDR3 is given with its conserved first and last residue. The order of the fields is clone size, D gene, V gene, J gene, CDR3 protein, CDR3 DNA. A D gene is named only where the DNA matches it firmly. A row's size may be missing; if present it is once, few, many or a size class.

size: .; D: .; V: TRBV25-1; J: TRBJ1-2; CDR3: CASHQDYGYTF; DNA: TGTGCCAGCCACCAGGACTATGGCTACACCTTC
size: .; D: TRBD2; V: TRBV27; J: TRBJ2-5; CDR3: CASSNFRTSLAETQYF; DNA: TGTGCCAGCAGTAACTTCCGGACTAGCTTGGCCGAGACCCAGTACTTC
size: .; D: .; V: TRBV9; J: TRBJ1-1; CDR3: CASSREVEGTEAFF; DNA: TGTGCCAGCAGCAGAGAGGTGGAGGGCACTGAAGCTTTCTTT
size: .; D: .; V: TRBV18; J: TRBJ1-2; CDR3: CASSPGGHDGYTF; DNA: TGTGCCAGCTCACCAGGGGGCCATGACGGCTACACCTTC
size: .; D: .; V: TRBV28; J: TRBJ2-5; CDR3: CASSLVGDKETQYF; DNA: TGTGCCAGCAGTTTAGTCGGGGATAAAGAGACCCAGTACTTC
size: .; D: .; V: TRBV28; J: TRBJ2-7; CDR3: CASSFSRDINEQYF; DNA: TGTGCCAGCAGTTTCTCCCGGGACATCAACGAGCAGTACTTC
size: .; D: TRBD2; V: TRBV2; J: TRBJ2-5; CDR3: CASKRGLANQETQYF; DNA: TGTGCCAGCAAGAGGGGACTAGCAAATCAAGAGACCCAGTACTTC
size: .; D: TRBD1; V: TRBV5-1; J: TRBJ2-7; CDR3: CASSSGTGMDEQYF; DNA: TGCGCCAGCAGCTCCGGGACAGGGATGGACGAGCAGTACTTC
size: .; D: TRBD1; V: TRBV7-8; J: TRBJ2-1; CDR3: CASSRIRGQNYNEQFF; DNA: TGTGCCAGCAGCCGGATTCGGGGACAGAACTACAATGAGCAGTTCTTC
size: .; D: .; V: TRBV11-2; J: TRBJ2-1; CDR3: CASSLVSRGSGLYNEQFF; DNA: TGTGCCAGCAGCTTAGTGTCCAGGGGTTCGGGGTTGTACAATGAGCAGTTCTTC
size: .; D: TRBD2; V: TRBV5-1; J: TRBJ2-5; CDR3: CASSLVLAGARETQYF; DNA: TGCGCCAGCAGCTTGGTACTAGCGGGGGCTCGAGAGACCCAGTACTTC
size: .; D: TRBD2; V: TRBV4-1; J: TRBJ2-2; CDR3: CASSFDGSGTSGSSRGGELFF; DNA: TGCGCCAGCAGCTTCGACGGATCCGGGACTAGCGGGAGTTCCAGGGGCGGGGAGCTGTTTTTT
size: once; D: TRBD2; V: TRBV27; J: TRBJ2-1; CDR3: CASSFRGDNEQFF; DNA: TGTGCCAGCAGTTTTCGGGGGGACAATGAGCAGTTCTTC
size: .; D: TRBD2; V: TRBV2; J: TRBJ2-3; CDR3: CASSDPAGGQWQYF; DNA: TGTGCCAGCAGTGACCCAGCGGGAGGGCAGTGGCAGTATTTT
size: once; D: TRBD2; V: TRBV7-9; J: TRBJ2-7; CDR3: CASSPGRSYEQYF; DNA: TGTGCCAGCAGCCCCGGGAGGTCTTACGAGCAGTACTTC
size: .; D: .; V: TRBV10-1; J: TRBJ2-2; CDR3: CASSELGFTGELFF; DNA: TGCGCCAGCAGTGAGTTGGGGTTCACCGGGGAGCTGTTTTTT
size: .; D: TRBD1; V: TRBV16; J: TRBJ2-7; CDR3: CASSLLGTGVYEQYF; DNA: TGTGCCAGCAGCCTACTAGGGACAGGGGTATACGAGCAGTACTTC
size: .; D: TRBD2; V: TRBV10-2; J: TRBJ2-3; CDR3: CAGSPGLGLDTQYF; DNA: TGCGCCGGCAGCCCGGGACTAGGGCTAGATACGCAGTATTTT
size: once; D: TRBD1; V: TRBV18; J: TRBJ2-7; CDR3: CASSRAGQGYEQYF; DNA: TGTGCCAGCTCCCGGGCGGGACAGGGCTACGAGCAGTACTTC
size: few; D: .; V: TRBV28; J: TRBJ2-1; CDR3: CASSSADDHYNEQFF; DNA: TGTGCCAGCAGTTCCGCAGACGACCATTACAATGAGCAGTTCTTC
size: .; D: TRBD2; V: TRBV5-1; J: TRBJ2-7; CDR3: CASSQTSGAYEQYF; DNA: TGCGCCAGCAGCCAGACTAGCGGGGCTTACGAGCAGTACTTC
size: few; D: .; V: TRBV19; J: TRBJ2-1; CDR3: CASRRGSNNEQFF; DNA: TGTGCCAGTAGGCGTGGGTCGAACAATGAGCAGTTCTTC
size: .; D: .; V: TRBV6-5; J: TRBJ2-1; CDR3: CASADRYKYNEQFF; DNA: TGTGCCAGCGCCGACAGGTACAAATACAATGAGCAGTTCTTC
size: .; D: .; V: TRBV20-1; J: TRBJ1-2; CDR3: CSATMGGYTF; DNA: TGCAGTGCTACCATGGGGGGCTACACCTTC
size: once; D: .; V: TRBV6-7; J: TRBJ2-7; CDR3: CASSYAATYEQYF; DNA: TGTGCCAGCAGTTACGCGGCTACCTACGAGCAGTACTTC